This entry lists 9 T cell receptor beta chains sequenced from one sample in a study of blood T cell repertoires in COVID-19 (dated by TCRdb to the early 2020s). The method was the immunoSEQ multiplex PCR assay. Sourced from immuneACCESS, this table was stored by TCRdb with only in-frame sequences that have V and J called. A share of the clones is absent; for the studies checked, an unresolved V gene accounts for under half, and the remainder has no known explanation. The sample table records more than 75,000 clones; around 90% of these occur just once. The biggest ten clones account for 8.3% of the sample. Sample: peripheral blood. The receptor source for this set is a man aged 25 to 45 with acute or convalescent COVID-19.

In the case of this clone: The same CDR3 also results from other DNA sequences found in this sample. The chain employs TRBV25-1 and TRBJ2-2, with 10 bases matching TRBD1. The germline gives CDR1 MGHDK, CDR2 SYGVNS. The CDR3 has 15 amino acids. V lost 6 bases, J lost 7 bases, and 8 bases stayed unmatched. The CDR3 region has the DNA TGTGCCAGCAGGGCCGGGACAGGGGTGATCGGGGAGCTGTTTTTT. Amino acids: CASRAGTGVIGELFF.

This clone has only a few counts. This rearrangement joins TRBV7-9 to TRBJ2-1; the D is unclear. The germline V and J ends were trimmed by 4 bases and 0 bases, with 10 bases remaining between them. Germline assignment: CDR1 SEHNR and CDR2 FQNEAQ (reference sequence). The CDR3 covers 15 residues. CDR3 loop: CASSSPRSSYNEQFF. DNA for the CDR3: TGTGCCAGCAGCTCCCCGAGGAGCTCCTACAATGAGCAGTTCTTC.

DNA of the CDR3: TGTGCCATCAGTCAGCCCCGGGACACTGAAGCTTTCTTT. Translation gives CAISQPRDTEAFF. This rearrangement joins TRBV10-3 to TRBJ1-1, with D hard to call. Germline V lookup: CDR1 ENHRY, CDR2 SYGVKD. Trimming stripped 5 bases from V and 3 bases from J, with 10 bases between. There are 13 residues in the CDR3.

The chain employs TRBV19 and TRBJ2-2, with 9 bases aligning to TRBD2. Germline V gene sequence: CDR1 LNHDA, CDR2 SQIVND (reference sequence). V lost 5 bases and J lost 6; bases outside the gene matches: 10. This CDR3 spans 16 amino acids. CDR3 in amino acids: CASSPRIAGVPGELFF. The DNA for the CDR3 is TGTGCCAGTAGTCCCCGGATAGCGGGAGTACCCGGGGAGCTGTTTTTT.

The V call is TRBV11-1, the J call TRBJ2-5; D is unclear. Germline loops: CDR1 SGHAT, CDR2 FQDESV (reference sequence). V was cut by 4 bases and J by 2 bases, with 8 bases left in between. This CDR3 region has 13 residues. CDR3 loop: CASSSRVQETQYF. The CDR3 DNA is TGTGCCAGCAGCTCCCGAGTGCAAGAGACCCAGTACTTC.

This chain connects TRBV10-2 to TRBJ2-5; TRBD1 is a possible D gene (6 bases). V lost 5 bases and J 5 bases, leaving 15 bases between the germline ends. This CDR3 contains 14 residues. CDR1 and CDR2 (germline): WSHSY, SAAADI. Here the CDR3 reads CASSIQGGRETQYF. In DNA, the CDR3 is TGCGCCAGCAGTATACAGGGTGGGCGGGAGACCCAGTACTTC.

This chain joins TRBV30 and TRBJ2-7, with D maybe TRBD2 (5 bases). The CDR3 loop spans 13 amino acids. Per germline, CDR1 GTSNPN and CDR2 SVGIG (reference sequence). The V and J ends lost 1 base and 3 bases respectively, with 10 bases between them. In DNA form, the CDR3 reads TGTGCCTGGAGTGGGCTAGCTAACTACGAGCAGTACTTC. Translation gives CAWSGLANYEQYF.

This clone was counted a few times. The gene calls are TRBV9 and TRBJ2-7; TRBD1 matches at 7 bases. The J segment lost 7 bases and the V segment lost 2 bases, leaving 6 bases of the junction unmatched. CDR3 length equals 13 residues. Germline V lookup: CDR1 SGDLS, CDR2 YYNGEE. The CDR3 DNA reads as TGTGCCAGCAGCGTCACAGGGGACATGGAGCAGTACTTC. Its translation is CASSVTGDMEQYF.

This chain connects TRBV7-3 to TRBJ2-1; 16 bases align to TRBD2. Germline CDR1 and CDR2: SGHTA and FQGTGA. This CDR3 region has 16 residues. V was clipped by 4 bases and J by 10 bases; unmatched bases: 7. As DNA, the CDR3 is TGTGCCAGCAGCTCGGGACTAGCGGGAGGGGTATCGGAGCAGTTCTTC. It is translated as CASSSGLAGGVSEQFF. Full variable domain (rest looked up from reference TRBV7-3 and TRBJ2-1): GAGVSQTPSNKVTEKGKYVELRCDPISGHTALYWYRQSLGQGPEFLIYFQGTGAADDSGLPNDRFFAVRPEGSVSTLKIQRTERGDSAVYLCASSSGLAGGVSEQFFGPGTRLTVL.